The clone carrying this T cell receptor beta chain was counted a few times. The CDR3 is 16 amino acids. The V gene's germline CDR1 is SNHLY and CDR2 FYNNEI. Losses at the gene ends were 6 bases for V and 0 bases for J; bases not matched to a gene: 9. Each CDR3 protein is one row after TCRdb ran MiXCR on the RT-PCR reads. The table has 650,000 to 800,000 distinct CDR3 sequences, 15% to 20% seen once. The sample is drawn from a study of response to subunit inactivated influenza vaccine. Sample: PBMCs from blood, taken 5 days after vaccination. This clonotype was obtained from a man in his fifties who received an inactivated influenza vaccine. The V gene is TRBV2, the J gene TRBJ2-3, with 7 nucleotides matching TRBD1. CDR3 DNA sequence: TGTGCCAGCAGACGACAGGGCGCGTTCAGCACAGATACGCAGTATTTT. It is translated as CASRRQGAFSTDTQYF.